This T cell receptor (beta chain) comes out of a study of blood T cell repertoires in COVID-19. Study as a whole: T cells, B-cell-depleted T cells, or PBMCs supplied cDNA or gDNA.

V was pared by 0 bases and J by 7 bases, with 11 bases between. CDR3 length: 14 residues. Germline CDR1 is SGHKS and CDR2 is YYEKEE (reference sequence). Original processing methods: Amplifying reference gene primers gave estimates of nucleated cell counts. Only in-frame clones appear in the TCRdb table, and some are missing; sequencing was by immunoSEQ multiplex PCR. V, J and clone size were drawn from that table, and D and trimming were deduced from the DNA. Of around 320,000 clones listed, around 85% are singletons. The sample was peripheral blood. The TCR sequence derives from a human donor in a cohort sampled during active COVID-19. The chain carries TRBV5-5 and TRBJ1-5; D is possibly TRBD1 (6 bases). In DNA form, the CDR3 reads TGTGCCAGCAGCTTGGCCAGGGGCGAACAGCCCCAGCATTTT. Translating it yields CASSLARGEQPQHF. Supplemented by reference TRBV5-5 and TRBJ1-5, the full variable domain reads DAGVTQSPTHLIKTRGQQVTLRCSPISGHKSVSWYQQVLGQGPQFIFQYYEKEERGRGNFPDRFSARQFPNYSSELNVNALLLGDSALYLCASSLARGEQPQHFGDGTRLSIL.